Presented here are 24 T cell receptor beta chains from one specimen sequenced in a study of blood T cells in healthy people across ages. Using a J-beta primer mix together with a sample-barcoded 5' primer, a second PCR was run for roughly 6 to 12 cycles. MiXCR, applied by TCRdb to the 5' RACE reads, yields one record per CDR3 protein. The sample has some 730,000 distinct CDR3 sequences, about 20% seen once; the top ten hold about 22%. Source material: blood. Every receptor here comes from an older man in good health.

V usage is TRBV9 and J usage is TRBJ2-5; tentatively, D is TRBD1 (6 bases). TRBJ2-7 matches the DNA end more closely, so the J call is doubtful. CDR1 and CDR2 from the germline V gene are SGDLS and YYNGEE. The CDR3 is made up of 14 amino acids. CDR3 residues: CASSVATDSLEQYF. CDR3 in DNA: TGTGCCAGCAGCGTAGCTACGGACAGTCTCGAGCAGTACTTC.

The chain combines TRBV6-2 or TRBV6-3 with TRBJ2-4; TRBD1 matches 7 bases. Trimming removed 6 bases from V and 6 bases from J; junction bases left unmatched: 8. The CDR3 loop spans 14 amino acids. CDR1 is MNHEY and CDR2 is SVGEGT in the germline V gene. CDR3 protein: CASSKTGSVNIQYF. The CDR3 bases are TGTGCCAGCAGCAAGACAGGGAGTGTAAACATTCAGTACTTC.

V usage is TRBV4-3 and J usage is TRBJ2-1; no clear D. V was clipped by 0 bases and J by 10 bases, with 19 bases between them. Per germline, CDR1 LGHNA and CDR2 YSLEER. The CDR3 covers 16 residues. This CDR3 is CASSQEFGGRVGEQFF. CDR3 coding DNA: TGCGCCAGCAGCCAAGAATTTGGCGGACGGGTGGGGGAGCAGTTCTTC.

The chain has TRBV7-6 and TRBJ2-2, with 10 bases identical to TRBD2. V shed 1 base, J shed 4 bases, and the junction held 3 bases outside the gene matches. The germline CDR1 and CDR2 sequences are SGHVS and FNYEAQ. The CDR3 totals 16 residues. CDR3 residues: CASSLGGLAVTGELFF. In DNA, the CDR3 is TGTGCCAGCAGCTTAGGAGGACTAGCGGTCACCGGGGAGCTGTTTTTT.

There are many counts of this clonotype. The V and J genes are TRBV3-1 and TRBJ2-5; no definite D call. Deletions cut 1 base from V and 4 bases from J, with 10 bases between. The length of the CDR3 is 14 residues. Germline loops: CDR1 LGHDT, CDR2 YNNKEL (reference sequence). The CDR3 DNA reads TGTGCCAGCAGCCAAGGCTCTCCCCTAGAGACCCAGTACTTC. This sequence encodes CASSQGSPLETQYF.

This clonotype appeared a few times. The chain joins TRBV14 to TRBJ2-3; no clear D gene. The ends were cut back, 1 base at V and 5 bases at J, with 13 bases in the middle. Per germline, CDR1 SGHDN and CDR2 FVKESK. CDR3 size: 15 residues. The CDR3: CASSQVPRSRDTQYF. For the CDR3, the DNA is TGTGCCAGCAGCCAAGTTCCAAGAAGTAGAGATACGCAGTATTTT.

The sample holds a few counts of this clonotype. This chain links TRBV7-2 with TRBJ2-4; TRBD1 might be the D (5 bases). From germline, CDR1 is SGHTA and CDR2 FQGNSA. The CDR3 covers 15 residues. V was shortened by 1 base and J by 2 bases, with 9 bases between the two germline ends. The CDR3 region has the DNA TGTGCCAGCAGCTTAGAAGGGGCGACCAAAAACATTCAGTACTTC. This gives the protein CASSLEGATKNIQYF.

With respect to this clonotype: A much larger clone sits a single nucleotide away, making a read error possible. The genes are TRBV6-6 and TRBJ2-5; 13 nucleotides align to TRBD2. CDR3 length: 15 amino acids. Germline-derived CDR1 and CDR2 are MNHNY and SVGAGI (reference sequence). The CDR3 nucleotides read TGTGCCAGCAGTTCCGGGACTAGCGGGAAAGTAGAGCAGTTGTTC. Protein: CASSSGTSGKVEQLF.

The chain combines TRBV5-4 with TRBJ2-5, with D possibly being TRBD1 (6 bases). CDR3 length: 14 amino acids. Germline CDR1 is SGHNT and CDR2 is YYREEE (reference sequence). Between the trimmed V and J ends, which lost 4 bases and 2 bases, there was a span of 12 bases. The CDR3 DNA sequence: TGTGCCAGCAGCCCCGACAGGCTTCAAGAGACCCAGTACTTC. It translates to CASSPDRLQETQYF.

This chain joins TRBV30 and TRBJ1-1, with D unresolved. Deletions cut 2 bases from V and 7 bases from J, with 11 bases between. This CDR3 comprises 12 residues. CDR1 is GTSNPN, CDR2 SVGIG, per germline (reference sequence). CDR3 in DNA: TGTGCCTGGAGTCCGCGACAATATGAAGCTTTCTTT. Protein product: CAWSPRQYEAFF.

This rearrangement joins TRBV10-3 to TRBJ1-1; 7 bases are shared with TRBD1. CDR3 length: 18 residues. V lost 4 bases, J lost 3 bases, and 17 bases stayed unmatched. Germline V CDR1 and CDR2: ENHRY, SYGVKD. CDR3: CAISVNRGSNLGHTEAFF. The CDR3 coding sequence is TGTGCCATCAGTGTGAACAGGGGATCAAACTTGGGTCACACTGAAGCTTTCTTT.

The table lists this clonotype with a few counts. CDR3 DNA: TGTGCCAGCAGCGCGCGGGACAGTAATGAAAAACTGTTTTTT. As protein: CASSARDSNEKLFF. The rearrangement links TRBV11-3 to TRBJ1-4, with 7 bases identical to TRBD1. The germline V gene encodes CDR1 SGHNT and CDR2 YENEEA. V shed 5 bases, J shed 4 bases, and the junction held 4 bases outside the gene matches. The CDR3 runs 14 residues.

On this clonotype itself: A much larger clone sits a single nucleotide away, making a read error possible. This chain joins TRBV10-2 and TRBJ2-7; TRBD1 aligns across 8 bases. This CDR3 is 15 amino acids long. Germline V CDR1 and CDR2: WSHSY, SAAADI. For the CDR3, the DNA is TGCGCCAGCAGTGGTGAGAGACAGGGGATCGACGAGCGGTACTTC. It codes for CASSGERQGIDERYF.

The rearrangement joins TRBV20-1 to TRBJ1-5; 7 bases align to TRBD1. Trimming removed 5 bases from V and 6 bases from J; junction bases left unmatched: 4. The CDR3 is made up of 12 amino acids. The germline gives CDR1 DFQATT, CDR2 SNEGSKA (reference sequence). DNA for the CDR3: TGCAGTGCTCTGGACAGGTCTCAGCCCCAGCATTTT. The encoded protein is CSALDRSQPQHF.

This chain joins TRBV6-5 and TRBJ2-3; D not resolved. Germline lookup yields CDR1 MNHEY and CDR2 SVGAGI. Trimming removed 5 bases at V and 1 base at J, with 16 bases between. There are 16 residues in the CDR3. This chain's CDR3 is CASSPERWVGTDTQYF. The CDR3 coding sequence is TGTGCCAGCAGTCCCGAACGATGGGTTGGCACAGATACGCAGTATTTT.

The V call is TRBV6-5, the J call TRBJ2-5; D is perhaps TRBD1 (5 bases). The CDR3 covers 16 residues. Trimming pared 6 bases from V and 1 base from J, leaving 18 bases between. Germline V CDR1 and CDR2: MNHEY, SVGAGI. CDR3 region: CASSVTARTLQETQYF. The CDR3 nucleotides read TGTGCCAGCAGCGTCACGGCTAGGACACTCCAAGAGACCCAGTACTTC.

The V gene is TRBV12-3 or TRBV12-4, the J gene TRBJ2-3; 8 nucleotides agree with TRBD2. Trimming took 7 bases from V and 11 from J; bases not matched to a gene: 8. This CDR3 is 12 amino acids long. DNA for the CDR3: TGTGCCAGCAATCCCGGGGGGGATGAGCAGTATTTT. It codes for CASNPGGDEQYF.

This chain uses TRBV5-1 with TRBJ2-3, with D tentatively TRBD1 (5 bases). The CDR3 loop spans 13 amino acids. Trimming pared 6 bases from V and 2 bases from J, leaving 10 bases between. The germline V gene has CDR1 SGHRS and CDR2 YFSETQ. The CDR3, as DNA: TGCGCCAGCAAAGGGGCACTCACAGATACGCAGTATTTT. This gives the protein CASKGALTDTQYF.

The rearrangement joins TRBV6-1 to TRBJ2-7; the D is unclear. Per the germline V gene, CDR1 is MNHNS and CDR2 is SASEGT. The CDR3 is made up of 13 amino acids. The V and J ends lost 0 bases and 4 bases respectively, with 7 bases between them. This chain's CDR3 is CASSEAAAYEQYF. CDR3 coding DNA: TGTGCCAGCAGTGAAGCGGCGGCGTACGAGCAGTACTTC.

This clonotype was counted ten times or more. The rearrangement links TRBV5-1 to TRBJ1-3; D unclear. This CDR3 region has 13 residues. V was cut by 6 bases and J by 2 bases, with 9 bases left in between. Germline CDR1 and CDR2: SGHRS and YFSETQ. The CDR3 here is CASKVATGNTIYF. Written as DNA, the CDR3 is TGCGCCAGCAAAGTGGCTACTGGAAACACCATATATTTT.

The chain has TRBV5-1 and TRBJ2-5; TRBD2 agrees at 10 bases. Germline-derived CDR1 and CDR2 are SGHRS and YFSETQ. Trimming at V came to 3 bases and at J to 5 bases, leaving 10 bases not matched to a gene. CDR3 size: 16 residues. CDR3 protein: CASSWSKRTSGETQYF. In DNA, the CDR3 is TGCGCCAGCAGCTGGAGCAAACGGACTAGCGGTGAGACCCAGTACTTC.

This chain uses TRBV9 with TRBJ1-1; D is unclear. Trimming left V 0 bases short and J 4 bases short, with 10 bases between. CDR1 and CDR2 (germline): SGDLS, YYNGEE. The CDR3 has 14 residues. CDR3 amino acids: CASSVGPSGTEAFF. The CDR3 region has the DNA TGTGCCAGCAGCGTAGGGCCCTCGGGCACTGAAGCTTTCTTT.

The genes are TRBV27 and TRBJ1-1, with 9 bases that match TRBD1. Germline assignment: CDR1 MNHEY and CDR2 SMNVEV (reference sequence). V gave up 4 bases and J gave up 0 bases; unmatched junction bases: 6. The CDR3 consists of 16 residues. This CDR3 reads CASSSRGQGLNTEAFF. The CDR3 nucleotides are TGTGCCAGCAGTTCGCGGGGACAGGGCTTGAACACTGAAGCTTTCTTT.

This clonotype was detected only a few times. The gene calls are TRBV2 and TRBJ1-5, with a tentative D call TRBD1 (6 bases). The V end was cut by 1 base, the J end by 1 base, with 11 bases between. Germline V gene lookup returns CDR1 SNHLY and CDR2 FYNNEI. The CDR3 runs 16 residues. Here the CDR3 DNA reads TGTGCCAGCAGTGAAGTGGGGACACGGAGCAATCAGCCCCAGCATTTT. Translating it yields CASSEVGTRSNQPQHF.